This T cell receptor beta chain comes out of a study of T-cell reconstitution after alpha-beta-depleted transplantation in children. The V and J ends lost 0 bases and 4 bases respectively, with 24 bases between them. The CDR3 covers 19 residues. CDR1 MNHEY and CDR2 SVGAGI come from the germline V gene. The TCRbeta library was prepared with unique molecular identifiers. MiXCR was run by TCRdb on the PCR reads, yielding one entry per CDR3 protein. The sample yields around 130,000 distinct CDR3 sequences, about 9.6% seen once. The sequence was obtained from a girl younger than two who had a stem cell transplant for combined immunodeficiency, so the T cells may come from the graft donor. The sample here was PBMCs, mostly from graft donor cells, taken 180 days after TCRalphabeta/CD19-depleted stem cell transplant. V is TRBV6-5 and J is TRBJ1-2, with a tentative D call TRBD1 (5 bases). CDR3 sequence reads: CASSYSILSIRGAGYGYTF. The CDR3 DNA reads as TGTGCCAGCAGTTACTCGATACTAAGCATTAGGGGCGCAGGCTATGGCTACACCTTC.